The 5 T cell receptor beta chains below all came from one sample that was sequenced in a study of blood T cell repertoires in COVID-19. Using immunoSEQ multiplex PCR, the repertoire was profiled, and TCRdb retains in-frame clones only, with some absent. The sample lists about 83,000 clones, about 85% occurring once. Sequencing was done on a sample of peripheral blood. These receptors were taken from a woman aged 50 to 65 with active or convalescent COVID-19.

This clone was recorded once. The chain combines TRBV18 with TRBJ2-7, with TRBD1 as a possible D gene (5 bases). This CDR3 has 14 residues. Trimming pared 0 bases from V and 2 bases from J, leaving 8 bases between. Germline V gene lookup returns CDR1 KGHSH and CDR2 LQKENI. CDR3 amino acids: CASSPPGAAYEQYF. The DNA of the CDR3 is TGTGCCAGCTCACCACCAGGGGCCGCCTACGAGCAGTACTTC.

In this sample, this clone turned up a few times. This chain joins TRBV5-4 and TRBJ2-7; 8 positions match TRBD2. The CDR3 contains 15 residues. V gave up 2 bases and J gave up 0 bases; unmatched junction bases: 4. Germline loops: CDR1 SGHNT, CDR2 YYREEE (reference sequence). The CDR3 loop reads CASSFSGGASYEQYF. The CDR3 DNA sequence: TGTGCCAGCAGCTTCTCGGGGGGGGCCTCCTACGAGCAGTACTTC.

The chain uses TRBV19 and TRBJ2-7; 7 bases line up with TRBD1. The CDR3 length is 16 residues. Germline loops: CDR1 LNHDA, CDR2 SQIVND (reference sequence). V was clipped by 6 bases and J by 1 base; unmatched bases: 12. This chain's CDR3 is CASSPRGIHYSYEQYF. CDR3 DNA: TGTGCCAGTAGCCCCAGGGGGATCCACTATTCCTACGAGCAGTACTTC.

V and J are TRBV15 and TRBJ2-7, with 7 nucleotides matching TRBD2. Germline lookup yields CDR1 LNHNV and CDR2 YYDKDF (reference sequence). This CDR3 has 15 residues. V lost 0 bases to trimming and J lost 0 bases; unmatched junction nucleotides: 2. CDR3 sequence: CATSRDGGGSYEQYF. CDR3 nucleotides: TGTGCCACCAGCAGAGATGGCGGGGGCTCCTACGAGCAGTACTTC.

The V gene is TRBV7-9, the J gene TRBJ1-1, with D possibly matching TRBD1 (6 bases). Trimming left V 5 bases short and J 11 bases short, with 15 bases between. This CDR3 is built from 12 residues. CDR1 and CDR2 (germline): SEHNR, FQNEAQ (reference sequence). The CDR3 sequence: CASSPRDKVAFF. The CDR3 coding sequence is TGTGCCAGCAGCCCTCGGGACAAGGTGGCTTTCTTT. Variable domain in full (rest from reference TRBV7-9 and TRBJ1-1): DTGVSQNPRHKITKRGQNVTFRCDPISEHNRLYWYRQTLGQGPEFLTYFQNEAQLEKSRLLSDRFSAERPKGSFSTLEIQRTEQGDSAMYLCASSPRDKVAFFGQGTRLTVV.